These 31 T cell receptor beta chains were all obtained from the same sample, sequenced in a study of CD8 T cells in Susac syndrome (dated by TCRdb to between 2018 and 2021). The library came from the immunoSEQ multiplex PCR assay. RNA was extracted using the RNeasy kit, and about 0.5 to 1 microgram was reverse transcribed with random hexamers. TCRdb applied fastp at Q25 and MiXCR to the public reads, then kept only in-frame beta chains. Identical CDR3 protein sequences are pooled into one entry, listed with their most common genes and DNA. The sample records 150,000 to 200,000 distinct CDR3 sequences, 90% to 95% of which are singletons. Of the sample, approximately 0.11% falls within the top ten clones. Sequenced material: CD4+ T cells from PBMCs. All receptors derive from a human donor with Susac syndrome.

This clonotype has a single count. V and J are TRBV28 and TRBJ2-7; 7 bases line up with TRBD1. CDR3 length: 14 amino acids. J gave up 2 bases and V 3 bases, and 4 bases lay outside the gene matches. Germline-derived CDR1 and CDR2 are MDHEN and SYDVKM. CDR3 residues: CASSFTGTAYEQYF. CDR3 sequence (DNA): TGTGCCAGCAGTTTCACCGGGACAGCCTACGAGCAGTACTTC.

The chain employs TRBV20-1 and TRBJ2-5, with TRBD2 identical over 8 bases. Losses at the gene ends were 0 bases for V and 1 base for J; bases not matched to a gene: 10. Germline V gene sequence: CDR1 DFQATT, CDR2 SNEGSKA (reference sequence). The CDR3 sequence is 17 residues long. The CDR3 DNA sequence: TGCAGTGCTAGAGATCGCCGGTTAGCGGGGTCCCAAGAGACCCAGTACTTC. It specifies CSARDRRLAGSQETQYF.

J is TRBJ1-2 and V is TRBV3-1, with D unresolved. The germline CDR1 and CDR2 sequences are LGHDT and YNNKEL (reference sequence). The CDR3 is 15 residues long. V was shortened by 2 bases and J by 4 bases, with 14 bases between the two germline ends. Here the CDR3 reads CASSQFPKFGYGYTF. CDR3 sequence (DNA): TGTGCCAGCAGCCAATTCCCCAAGTTTGGCTATGGCTACACCTTC.

CDR3 protein: CASSFQGLDTEAFF. In DNA form, the CDR3 reads TGCGCCAGCAGCTTCCAGGGTCTGGACACTGAAGCTTTCTTT. The chain links TRBV5-1 to TRBJ1-1; D perhaps matches TRBD1 (5 bases). V shed 2 bases and J shed 3 bases, with 11 bases lying between them. This CDR3 is built from 14 residues. Germline V gene lookup returns CDR1 SGHRS and CDR2 YFSETQ.

CDR3 in amino acids: CASSRGLPSYNEQFF. DNA of the CDR3: TGTGCCAGCAGCCGGGGACTACCTAGTTACAATGAGCAGTTCTTC. This chain connects TRBV3-1 to TRBJ2-1, with 7 positions matching TRBD2. The CDR3 runs to 15 residues. The germline CDR1 and CDR2 sequences are LGHDT and YNNKEL (reference sequence). Losses at the gene ends were 4 bases for V and 4 bases for J; bases not matched to a gene: 7.

This chain connects TRBV2 to TRBJ2-5, with D unresolved. The CDR3 length is 13 residues. The V and J ends lost 3 bases and 4 bases respectively, with 9 bases between them. Germline V lookup: CDR1 SNHLY, CDR2 FYNNEI. The CDR3: CASSEGPRETQYF. CDR3 bases: TGTGCCAGCAGTGAGGGCCCGCGAGAGACCCAGTACTTC.

The chain uses TRBV5-1 and TRBJ2-7; TRBD1 aligns across 7 bases. CDR1 and CDR2 (germline): SGHRS, YFSETQ. The CDR3 loop spans 14 amino acids. Trimming took 0 bases from V and 3 from J; bases not matched to a gene: 3. The CDR3 coding sequence is TGCGCCAGCAGCTTGGCCAGGGGGATCTACGAGCAGTACTTC. Amino acids: CASSLARGIYEQYF.

This clonotype occurred a few times. The V gene is TRBV19, the J gene TRBJ1-5; no clear D gene. Looked up from germline, CDR1 is LNHDA and CDR2 is SQIVND (reference sequence). This CDR3 comprises 13 residues. V lost 5 bases to trimming and J lost 5 bases, with 10 bases between them. The CDR3 coding sequence is TGTGCCAGTAGTCCCCGACCCGATCAGCCCCAGCATTTT. Its translation is CASSPRPDQPQHF.

The chain employs TRBV9 and TRBJ1-4, with unresolved D. The CDR3 is 14 residues long. V shed 8 bases and J shed 7 bases, with 18 bases lying between them. Germline values: CDR1 SGDLS, CDR2 YYNGEE. The CDR3 reads CASGVGGLGEKLFF. The CDR3 DNA reads as TGTGCCAGTGGGGTGGGCGGTTTAGGTGAAAAACTGTTTTTT.

V and J are TRBV20-1 and TRBJ1-2; D unclear. Per the germline V gene, CDR1 is DFQATT and CDR2 is SNEGSKA (reference sequence). This CDR3 has 12 amino acids. The V and J ends lost 3 bases and 4 bases respectively, with 9 bases between them. The CDR3 sequence is CSASVGSYGYTF. CDR3 nucleotide sequence: TGCAGTGCTAGCGTAGGCAGCTATGGCTACACCTTC.

The count of this clonotype is one. The chain couples TRBV12-3 or TRBV12-4 to TRBJ1-1, with 8 positions matching TRBD1. Unmatched junction bases numbered 7, after V lost 4 bases and J lost 12 bases. The CDR3 is made up of 12 amino acids. The CDR3, as DNA: TGTGCCAGCAGTTCTACGGACAGGGAATCTTTCTTT. Its protein is CASSSTDRESFF.

The gene calls are TRBV7-9 and TRBJ2-5; 10 positions agree with TRBD1. The length of the CDR3 is 14 residues. Trimming at V came to 5 bases and at J to 5 bases, leaving 5 bases not matched to a gene. The germline CDR1 and CDR2 sequences are SEHNR and FQNEAQ (reference sequence). The CDR3: CASSRRDRGETQYF. The CDR3, as DNA: TGTGCCAGCAGCCGCCGGGACAGGGGTGAGACCCAGTACTTC.

This clonotype turned up a few times. V and J are TRBV5-1 and TRBJ2-5; D may be TRBD1 or TRBD2 (6 bases each). Germline assignment: CDR1 SGHRS and CDR2 YFSETQ. This CDR3 region has 15 residues. V dropped 3 bases and J dropped 5 bases, with 17 bases sitting between them. CDR3: CASSSYLGGAETQYF. The CDR3 DNA is TGCGCCAGCAGCTCTTACCTGGGGGGCGCGGAGACCCAGTACTTC.

The V gene is TRBV5-4, the J gene TRBJ1-5; D is possibly TRBD1 (6 bases). CDR3 length equals 14 residues. V was clipped by 6 bases and J by 5 bases, with 15 bases between them. Germline CDR1 SGHNT, CDR2 YYREEE (reference sequence). CDR3 sequence reads: CASKDQGQDQPQHF. CDR3 DNA: TGTGCCAGCAAGGACCAGGGGCAGGATCAGCCCCAGCATTTT.

The rearrangement joins TRBV5-6 to TRBJ2-2; D may be TRBD2 (5 bases). Germline V gene data show CDR1 as SGHDT and CDR2 as YYEEEE. The CDR3 is 15 residues long. Trimming removed 3 bases at V and 1 base at J, with 10 bases between. The CDR3 region is CASSWTPLNTGELFF. The CDR3 DNA reads TGTGCCAGCAGCTGGACTCCTCTGAACACCGGGGAGCTGTTTTTT.

This rearrangement joins TRBV4-2 to TRBJ1-2; D remains ambiguous. V gave up 1 base and J gave up 4 bases, with 10 bases separating them. The CDR3 is made up of 14 amino acids. The germline gives CDR1 LGHNA, CDR2 YNFKEQ. DNA of the CDR3: TGTGCCAGCAGCCAAGGCGCATTTGGCTATGGCTACACCTTC. Its protein product is CASSQGAFGYGYTF.

The rearrangement joins TRBV3-1 to TRBJ1-5, with D unclear. The germline V gene has CDR1 LGHDT and CDR2 YNNKEL (reference sequence). Trimming removed 1 base at V and 7 bases at J, with 14 bases between. CDR3 size: 15 residues. The CDR3 DNA sequence: TGTGCCAGCAGCCAAGGAGGGCGTGGGGAGCAGCCCCAGCATTTT. Its protein product is CASSQGGRGEQPQHF.

The gene calls are TRBV20-1 and TRBJ1-3; 10 bases align to TRBD1. Germline V gene data show CDR1 as DFQATT and CDR2 as SNEGSKA (reference sequence). Trimming cost V 5 bases and J 5 bases; bases outside gene matches: 9. This CDR3 contains 15 residues. CDR3 sequence: CSAPGTGDSRNTIYF. In DNA, the CDR3 is TGCAGTGCTCCCGGGACAGGGGATTCTAGAAACACCATATATTTT.

CDR3 residues: CASSYSNPATDTQYF. CDR3 coding DNA: TGTGCCAGCAGTTACTCCAACCCCGCGACAGATACGCAGTATTTT. This sequence joins TRBV6-5 and TRBJ2-3; D unresolved. The CDR3 extends over 15 amino acids. From germline, CDR1 is MNHEY and CDR2 SVGAGI. Deletions cut 0 bases from V and 3 bases from J, with 10 bases between.

V is TRBV20-1 and J is TRBJ1-1, with D possibly TRBD1 on 5 matching bases. V was clipped by 6 bases and J by 5 bases, with 19 bases between them. The germline V gene encodes CDR1 DFQATT and CDR2 SNEGSKA (reference sequence). The CDR3 length is 14 residues. CDR3: CSAHRQPSSTEAFF. CDR3 bases: TGCAGTGCCCACCGACAGCCGTCGAGTACTGAAGCTTTCTTT.

This clonotype was detected once. The chain couples TRBV7-2 to TRBJ2-5, with D perhaps TRBD2 (5 bases). From germline, CDR1 is SGHTA and CDR2 FQGNSA. The CDR3 consists of 13 residues. Trimming left V 6 bases short and J 3 bases short, with 11 bases between. The CDR3 DNA is TGTGCCAGCAGGGGGAGAGGGAAAGAGACCCAGTACTTC. It encodes CASRGRGKETQYF.

This sequence joins TRBV20-1 and TRBJ2-2; D is perhaps TRBD1 (6 bases). In germline, CDR1 is DFQATT, CDR2 SNEGSKA (reference sequence). This CDR3 spans 13 amino acids. The germline V and J ends were trimmed by 6 bases and 4 bases, with 12 bases remaining between them. CDR3 sequence: CSAGTQLTGELFF. Written as DNA, the CDR3 is TGCAGTGCCGGGACACAACTCACCGGGGAGCTGTTTTTT.

V and J are TRBV7-9 and TRBJ2-3, with D perhaps matching TRBD1 (6 bases). V was trimmed by 1 base and J by 5 bases, leaving 13 bases between them. This CDR3 has 15 residues. CDR1 SEHNR and CDR2 FQNEAQ come from the germline V gene (reference sequence). The CDR3 sequence is CASSLEGRGQDTQYF. The CDR3 DNA reads as TGTGCCAGCAGCTTAGAAGGCAGGGGTCAAGATACGCAGTATTTT.

V is TRBV25-1 and J is TRBJ2-7; TRBD1 agrees at 10 bases. V gave up 6 bases and J gave up 1 base; unmatched junction bases: 9. Germline V gene data show CDR1 as MGHDK and CDR2 as SYGVNS. The CDR3 spans 16 residues. In DNA form, the CDR3 reads TGTGCCAGCAGCGGGACAGGGGAAGAGAGATCCTACGAGCAGTACTTC. Its protein product is CASSGTGEERSYEQYF.

The chain couples TRBV19 to TRBJ1-2; the D is unclear. V dropped 6 bases and J dropped 0 bases, with 14 bases sitting between them. Germline CDR1 is LNHDA and CDR2 is SQIVND (reference sequence). The CDR3 consists of 15 residues. The CDR3 DNA sequence: TGTGCCAGTAGCCCCGGCTTGGATGCTAACTATGGCTACACCTTC. It encodes CASSPGLDANYGYTF.

V and J are TRBV11-3 and TRBJ2-3, with TRBD2 identical over 10 bases. The germline gives CDR1 SGHNT, CDR2 YENEEA. The CDR3 covers 14 residues. V was pared by 4 bases and J by 6 bases, with 4 bases of the junction left unmatched. This CDR3 reads CASSWTSGSDTQYF. CDR3 coding DNA: TGTGCCAGCAGCTGGACTAGCGGCTCGGATACGCAGTATTTT.

The genes are TRBV10-3 and TRBJ2-5; tentative D call: TRBD1 (5 bases). The V and J ends lost 0 bases and 4 bases respectively, with 9 bases between them. This CDR3 is built from 14 residues. Germline V CDR1 and CDR2: ENHRY, SYGVKD. The CDR3 nucleotides are TGTGCCATCAGTGAGTCGCAGGGCTTAGAGACCCAGTACTTC. It yields the protein CAISESQGLETQYF.

DNA of the CDR3: TGTGCTAGTGGTTCCAGGGGCAAGACTGAAGCTTTCTTT. Its protein is CASGSRGKTEAFF. J is TRBJ1-1 and V is TRBV12-5; TRBD1 is a possible D gene (6 bases). The CDR3 contains 13 residues. Trimming took 4 bases from V and 5 from J, leaving 11 bases between them. The germline gives CDR1 LGHNT, CDR2 FRNRAP. The complete variable domain, with remaining parts taken from reference TRBV12-5 and TRBJ1-1, reads DARVTQTPRHKVTEMGQEVTMRCQPILGHNTVFWYRQTMMQGLELLAYFRNRAPLDDSGMPKDRFSAEMPDATLATLKIQPSEPRDSAVYFCASGSRGKTEAFFGQGTRLTVV.

This rearrangement joins TRBV28 to TRBJ2-3; TRBD1 matches at 9 bases. The CDR3 consists of 14 residues. Germline CDR1 MDHEN, CDR2 SYDVKM. V lost 7 bases, J lost 6 bases, and 8 bases stayed unmatched. The chain's CDR3 is CASTGGQGIDTQYF. For the CDR3, the DNA is TGTGCCAGCACTGGGGGACAGGGAATTGATACGCAGTATTTT.

The gene calls are TRBV7-2 and TRBJ2-2; 8 bases match TRBD1. Unmatched junction bases numbered 3, after V lost 3 bases and J lost 6 bases. CDR1 and CDR2 (germline): SGHTA, FQGNSA. The CDR3 covers 14 residues. The CDR3 is CASSFLQGAGELFF. The CDR3 nucleotides read TGTGCCAGCAGCTTTTTACAGGGGGCCGGGGAGCTGTTTTTT.

This chain uses TRBV9 with TRBJ1-1; D is possibly TRBD1 (6 bases). The CDR3 spans 15 residues. Per germline, CDR1 SGDLS and CDR2 YYNGEE. Trimming pared 4 bases from V and 1 base from J, leaving 14 bases between. In DNA form, the CDR3 reads TGTGCCAGCAGCCGTACGGGGACACCGAACACTGAAGCTTTCTTT. This gives the protein CASSRTGTPNTEAFF. The complete variable domain, with remaining parts taken from reference TRBV9 and TRBJ1-1, reads DSGVTQTPKHLITATGQRVTLRCSPRSGDLSVYWYQQSLDQGLQFLIQYYNGEERAKGNILERFSAQQFPDLHSELNLSSLELGDSALYFCASSRTGTPNTEAFFGQGTRLTVV.